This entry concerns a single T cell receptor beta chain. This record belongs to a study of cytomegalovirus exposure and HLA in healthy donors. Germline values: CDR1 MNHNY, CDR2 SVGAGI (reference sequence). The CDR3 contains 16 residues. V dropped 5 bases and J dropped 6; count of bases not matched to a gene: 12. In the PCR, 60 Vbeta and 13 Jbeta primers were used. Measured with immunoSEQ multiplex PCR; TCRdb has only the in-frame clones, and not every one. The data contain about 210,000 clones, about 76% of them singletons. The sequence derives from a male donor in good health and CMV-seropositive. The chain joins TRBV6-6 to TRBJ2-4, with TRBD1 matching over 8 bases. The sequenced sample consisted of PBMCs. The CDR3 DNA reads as TGTGCCAGCAGTCTTCTAGGACAGGGCGGTTCAAACATTCAGTACTTC. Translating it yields CASSLLGQGGSNIQYF.